These 3 T cell receptor beta chains were sequenced from one sample in a study of identical twins. MiXCR was run by TCRdb on the 5' RACE reads, yielding one entry per CDR3 protein. Among about 480,000 distinct CDR3 sequences, over 12% were seen once, and the ten largest hold about 0.52%. The sample was also linked to a second study, of yellow fever vaccine responses in identical twins.

Sample: CD4+ T cells sorted from blood. Every receptor here comes from a woman between 18 and 30 years old in good health.

This clonotype was counted between two and nine times. The chain uses TRBV20-1 and TRBJ2-7; TRBD1 aligns across 9 bases. Germline CDR1 DFQATT, CDR2 SNEGSKA (reference sequence). Losses at the gene ends were 2 bases for V and 1 base for J; bases not matched to a gene: 9. The CDR3 runs 16 residues. As DNA, the CDR3 is TGCAGTGCTAGACTCTACGGGACAGGGATTTCCTACGAGCAGTACTTC. Encoded protein: CSARLYGTGISYEQYF.

V usage is TRBV7-9 and J usage is TRBJ2-1; 10 bases match TRBD2. The CDR3 runs 14 residues. V shed 1 base and J 9 bases; nucleotides not matched to a gene: 3. Germline CDR1 SEHNR, CDR2 FQNEAQ (reference sequence). The CDR3 DNA reads as TGTGCCAGCAGCTTAGTCCTAGCGGGGGCTGAGCAGTTCTTC. Residues: CASSLVLAGAEQFF.

The rearrangement uses TRBV7-2 and TRBJ2-7, with 10 positions matching TRBD1. Germline V gives CDR1 SGHTA, CDR2 FQGNSA. The CDR3 is 15 amino acids. The J segment lost 6 bases and the V segment lost 6 bases, leaving 11 bases of the junction unmatched. This chain's CDR3 is CASSRSGTGVPEQYF. The CDR3 bases are TGTGCCAGCAGTCGCTCCGGGACAGGGGTCCCCGAGCAGTACTTC.